This T cell receptor (beta chain) was sequenced in a study of shared clonotypes between healthy human individuals. Selected positively for CCR7 and CD45RO-negative, naive CD8 cells excluded terminally differentiated effector memory CD45RA+ cells. Method: immunoSEQ multiplex PCR; TCRdb's copy keeps in-frame clones and lacks some. This table holds about 1,900,000 clones, about 95% found once. This CDR3 comprises 13 residues. V dropped 8 bases and J dropped 1 base, with 12 bases sitting between them. Germline loops: CDR1 LNHNV, CDR2 YYDKDF (reference sequence). The chain carries TRBV15 and TRBJ2-7; D is possibly TRBD1 (6 bases). The source is a young man in good health. The sample comprised naive CD8+ T cells sorted from blood. The CDR3 sequence is CATGEGVSYEQYF. CDR3 nucleotides: TGTGCCACCGGAGAGGGGGTGTCCTACGAGCAGTACTTC.